The rows below give T cell receptor beta chains drawn from one sample of a study of blood T cells in healthy people across ages. TCRdb recomputed calls from the 5' RACE reads with MiXCR, one row per CDR3 protein. The sample shows over 1.5 million distinct CDR3 sequences, roughly 50% of them seen only once. Sequencing was performed on blood. These TCRs come from a woman between 40 and 50 years old in good health. CDR3s include the opening cysteine and the closing phenylalanine or tryptophan. The D gene is left open where the match is weak. Expanded clones are given a class, and other clones once, few, many or no size at all.

v_call: TRBV20-1; clone_size: few; j_call: TRBJ1-4; cdr3_length: 13; d_call: NA; cdr3_nt: TGCAGTGCTATCAAACAGGGTAGCGAAAAACTGTTTTTT; cdr3_aa: CSAIKQGSEKLFF
v_call: TRBV6-1; clone_size: NA; j_call: TRBJ1-2; cdr3_length: 14; d_call: NA; cdr3_nt: TGTGCCAGCAGTGAAACGGCTTCTAACTATGGCTACACCTTC; cdr3_aa: CASSETASNYGYTF
v_call: TRBV7-6; clone_size: few; j_call: TRBJ2-3; cdr3_length: 15; d_call: TRBD1; cdr3_nt: TGTGCCAGCACCCAAGGGACAGGGGTTGGGGATACGCAGTATTTT; cdr3_aa: CASTQGTGVGDTQYF
v_call: TRBV12-3/TRBV12-4; clone_size: NA; j_call: TRBJ2-3; cdr3_length: 17; d_call: NA; cdr3_nt: TGTGCCAGCAGTTTAGTCTTGGGACCCACCGGGTCAGATACGCAGTATTTT; cdr3_aa: CASSLVLGPTGSDTQYF
v_call: TRBV5-1; clone_size: NA; j_call: TRBJ1-3; cdr3_length: 15; d_call: NA; cdr3_nt: TGCGCCAGCAGCCCGCCTACGAGCTCTGGAAACACCATATATTTT; cdr3_aa: CASSPPTSSGNTIYF
v_call: TRBV7-2; clone_size: many; j_call: TRBJ2-1; cdr3_length: 14; d_call: NA; cdr3_nt: TGTGCCAGCAGCTTAGGACCGGGGTACAATGAGCAGTTCTTC; cdr3_aa: CASSLGPGYNEQFF
v_call: TRBV5-1; clone_size: NA; j_call: TRBJ2-7; cdr3_length: 19; d_call: NA; cdr3_nt: TGCGCCAGCAGCTTGACAGCCTTAGGGGGAGGTGTATACCCCTACGAGCAGTACTTC; cdr3_aa: CASSLTALGGGVYPYEQYF
v_call: TRBV5-1; clone_size: NA; j_call: TRBJ1-4; cdr3_length: 15; d_call: TRBD1; cdr3_nt: TGCGCCAGTACGACTAAGGGGACAGGGACTGAAAAACTGTTTTTT; cdr3_aa: CASTTKGTGTEKLFF
v_call: TRBV5-1; clone_size: NA; j_call: TRBJ2-6; cdr3_length: 18; d_call: TRBD1; cdr3_nt: TGCGTCAGCAACTTCTGGGACAGGACCTTCTCTGGGGCCAACGTCCTGACTTTC; cdr3_aa: CVSNFWDRTFSGANVLTF
v_call: TRBV4-1; clone_size: NA; j_call: TRBJ1-6; cdr3_length: 15; d_call: NA; cdr3_nt: TGCGCCAGCACCCAAGAACGCCAGGGACGTTCACCCCTCCACTTT; cdr3_aa: CASTQERQGRSPLHF
v_call: TRBV14; clone_size: NA; j_call: TRBJ2-1; cdr3_length: 12; d_call: NA; cdr3_nt: TGTGCCAGCAGCCCACATTACAATGAGCAGTTCTTC; cdr3_aa: CASSPHYNEQFF
v_call: TRBV29-1; clone_size: NA; j_call: TRBJ2-7; cdr3_length: 12; d_call: TRBD2; cdr3_nt: TGCAGCGCTGTCGGGGGGGGCTACAAGCAGTACTTC; cdr3_aa: CSAVGGGYKQYF
v_call: TRBV7-9; clone_size: NA; j_call: TRBJ2-4; cdr3_length: 13; d_call: NA; cdr3_nt: TGTGCCAGCAGCTTACAGGGTCTAGACATTCAGTACTTC; cdr3_aa: CASSLQGLDIQYF
v_call: TRBV6-6; clone_size: NA; j_call: TRBJ2-7; cdr3_length: 17; d_call: TRBD2; cdr3_nt: TGTGCCAGCAGTTATGGGGTAGCGGGGGGGCGGGTCAATGAGCAGTACTTC; cdr3_aa: CASSYGVAGGRVNEQYF
v_call: TRBV13; clone_size: few; j_call: TRBJ2-3; cdr3_length: 16; d_call: NA; cdr3_nt: TGTGCCAGCAGCTTAGGAAGGGACATCAGCACAGATACGCAGTATTTT; cdr3_aa: CASSLGRDISTDTQYF
v_call: TRBV28; clone_size: many; j_call: TRBJ2-4; cdr3_length: 16; d_call: NA; cdr3_nt: TGTGCCAGCAGTGCCACATCGGGGGAAGCCAAAAACATTCAGTACTTC; cdr3_aa: CASSATSGEAKNIQYF
v_call: TRBV6-5; clone_size: once; j_call: TRBJ1-2; cdr3_length: 12; d_call: NA; cdr3_nt: TGTGCCAGCAGCCCTAAGGCATATGGCTACACCTTC; cdr3_aa: CASSPKAYGYTF
v_call: TRBV6-2/TRBV6-3; clone_size: few; j_call: TRBJ2-7; cdr3_length: 14; d_call: NA; cdr3_nt: TGTGCCAGCAGTCTGGGGGGCATCTACAATGAGCAGTACTTC; cdr3_aa: CASSLGGIYNEQYF
v_call: TRBV6-6; clone_size: NA; j_call: TRBJ1-2; cdr3_length: 13; d_call: NA; cdr3_nt: TGTGCCAGCAGTTACGGGGGGTTCTATGGCTACACCTTC; cdr3_aa: CASSYGGFYGYTF
v_call: TRBV24-1; clone_size: once; j_call: TRBJ2-3; cdr3_length: 15; d_call: TRBD2; cdr3_nt: TGTGCCACCAGTGACCTAGCGGGGGACACAGATACGCAGTATTTT; cdr3_aa: CATSDLAGDTDTQYF
v_call: TRBV6-2/TRBV6-3; clone_size: NA; j_call: TRBJ2-4; cdr3_length: 15; d_call: NA; cdr3_nt: TGTGCCAGCAGTTACTTCGGGGTTGCCAAAAACATTCAGTACTTC; cdr3_aa: CASSYFGVAKNIQYF
v_call: TRBV24-1; clone_size: few; j_call: TRBJ1-2; cdr3_length: 13; d_call: NA; cdr3_nt: TGTGCCACCAGTGATGAGGGTATCAGTGGCTACACCTTC; cdr3_aa: CATSDEGISGYTF
v_call: TRBV21-1; clone_size: NA; j_call: TRBJ1-5; cdr3_length: 16; d_call: NA; cdr3_nt: TGTGCCAGCAGCAAAGTCCCCCTACATAGCAATCAGCCCCAGCATTTT; cdr3_aa: CASSKVPLHSNQPQHF
v_call: TRBV7-9; clone_size: many; j_call: TRBJ2-7; cdr3_length: 14; d_call: TRBD1; cdr3_nt: TGTGCCAGCAGCTTAGGGACAGGGAAGGACGAGCAGTACTTC; cdr3_aa: CASSLGTGKDEQYF
v_call: TRBV5-1; clone_size: NA; j_call: TRBJ1-1; cdr3_length: 17; d_call: TRBD1; cdr3_nt: TGCGCCAGCAGCTTGGAGGGACAGGGGGTCGGGGACACTGAAGCTTTCTTT; cdr3_aa: CASSLEGQGVGDTEAFF
v_call: TRBV14; clone_size: NA; j_call: TRBJ2-1; cdr3_length: 15; d_call: NA; cdr3_nt: TGTGCCAGCAGCCAAGACCAGGGTTTAGACAATGAGCAGTTCTTC; cdr3_aa: CASSQDQGLDNEQFF
v_call: TRBV20-1; clone_size: few; j_call: TRBJ1-1; cdr3_length: 11; d_call: NA; cdr3_nt: TGCAGACCGGGGAGGGGGATGGAAGCTTTCTTT; cdr3_aa: CRPGRGMEAFF
v_call: TRBV7-8; clone_size: NA; j_call: TRBJ2-3; cdr3_length: 14; d_call: NA; cdr3_nt: TGTGCCAGCAGCTTAGACCCGCGCCCAGATACGCAGTATTTT; cdr3_aa: CASSLDPRPDTQYF
v_call: TRBV2; clone_size: NA; j_call: TRBJ1-5; cdr3_length: 14; d_call: NA; cdr3_nt: TGTGCCAGCAGTGACATCAATAGCAATCAGCCCCAGCATTTT; cdr3_aa: CASSDINSNQPQHF
v_call: TRBV12-3/TRBV12-4; clone_size: NA; j_call: TRBJ2-3; cdr3_length: 15; d_call: NA; cdr3_nt: TGTGCCAGCAGTTCACTGGGAAGCTCTTCTGGTACGCAGTATTTT; cdr3_aa: CASSSLGSSSGTQYF
v_call: TRBV7-9; clone_size: NA; j_call: TRBJ2-6; cdr3_length: 16; d_call: TRBD1; cdr3_nt: TGTGCCAGCAGCTTCCAGGGACAGTTTGGGGCCAACGTCCTGACTTTC; cdr3_aa: CASSFQGQFGANVLTF
v_call: TRBV28; clone_size: NA; j_call: TRBJ2-5; cdr3_length: 17; d_call: NA; cdr3_nt: TGTGCCAGCAGTCCTCTATCGGTCCAGACGAAGGGAGAGACCCAGTACTTC; cdr3_aa: CASSPLSVQTKGETQYF
v_call: TRBV6-6; clone_size: NA; j_call: TRBJ2-3; cdr3_length: 15; d_call: TRBD2; cdr3_nt: TGTGCCAGCAGGTTTAGCGGGGGGCTAACAGATACGCAGTATTTT; cdr3_aa: CASRFSGGLTDTQYF
v_call: TRBV20-1; clone_size: few; j_call: TRBJ1-2; cdr3_length: 16; d_call: TRBD1; cdr3_nt: TGCAGTGCTGGGGACAGGGGGCGCCGCGGGGCTTATGGCTACACCTTC; cdr3_aa: CSAGDRGRRGAYGYTF
v_call: TRBV6-6; clone_size: NA; j_call: TRBJ1-5; cdr3_length: 14; d_call: NA; cdr3_nt: TGTGCCAGCAGTTCCTGGGGGGCTGATCAGCCCCAGCATTTT; cdr3_aa: CASSSWGADQPQHF
v_call: TRBV12-3/TRBV12-4; clone_size: NA; j_call: TRBJ2-3; cdr3_length: 14; d_call: NA; cdr3_nt: TGTGCCAGCAGTGTACAGCTGCTCACAGATACGCAGTATTTT; cdr3_aa: CASSVQLLTDTQYF